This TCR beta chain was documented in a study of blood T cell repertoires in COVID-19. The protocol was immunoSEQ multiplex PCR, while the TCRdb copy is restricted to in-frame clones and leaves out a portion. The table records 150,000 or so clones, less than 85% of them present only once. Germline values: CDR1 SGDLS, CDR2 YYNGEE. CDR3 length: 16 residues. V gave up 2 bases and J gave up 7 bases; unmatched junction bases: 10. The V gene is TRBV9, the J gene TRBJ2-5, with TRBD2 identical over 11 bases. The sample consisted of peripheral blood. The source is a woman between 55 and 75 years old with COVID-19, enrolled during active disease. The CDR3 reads CASSVTSGGFNRTQYF. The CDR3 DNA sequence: TGTGCCAGCAGCGTCACTAGCGGGGGCTTCAATCGGACCCAGTACTTC.